This T cell receptor (beta chain) was documented in a study of response to subunit inactivated influenza vaccine. The CDR3 is 15 amino acids. The V end was cut by 5 bases, the J end by 0 bases, with 14 bases between. CDR1 is LNHDA and CDR2 is SQIVND in the germline V gene (reference sequence). Study-wide results and caveats: That few new T cells are recruited by each seasonal influenza vaccination was the authors' suggestion.

Only a few counts were recorded for this clonotype. Its specificity is not known. MiXCR, run by TCRdb on the RT-PCR reads, gives a single entry per CDR3 protein. In the table there are around 480,000 distinct CDR3 sequences, around 9.9% of which are singletons. The receptor's source is a man aged 45-60 years who received an inactivated influenza vaccine. The chain is built from TRBV19 and TRBJ2-7, with D possibly TRBD2 on 5 matching bases. The source was PBMCs from blood, collected about 6 weeks after vaccination. The CDR3 DNA follows: TGTGCCAGTAGTCCCTTCGACGGGATCTCCTACGAGCAGTACTTC. It codes for CASSPFDGISYEQYF. Full variable domain (remainder filled in from reference TRBV19 and TRBJ2-7): DGGITQSPKYLFRKEGQNVTLSCEQNLNHDAMYWYRQDPGQGLRLIYYSQIVNDFQKGDIAEGYSVSREKKESFPLTVTSAQKNPTAFYLCASSPFDGISYEQYFGPGTRLTVT.